Below are 7 T cell receptor beta chains sequenced from a single sample in a study of blood T cell repertoires in COVID-19. Profiling relied on immunoSEQ multiplex PCR, and the TCRdb table lists in-frame clones only, not all of them. The sample records about 300,000 clones, nearly 90% being singletons. Sequenced: PBMCs or T cells enriched from blood (not recorded which). These receptors originate from a woman aged 25 to 39 who had recovered from COVID-19.

The V call is TRBV2, the J call TRBJ1-1, with 7 bases that match TRBD1. This CDR3 spans 13 amino acids. Germline CDR1 reads SNHLY; CDR2 reads FYNNEI. With V trimmed by 6 bases and J by 5 bases, 6 bases remained unmatched. The CDR3 region has the DNA TGTGCCAGCAGCGCAGGGGGGAGGACTGAAGCTTTCTTT. Amino acid sequence: CASSAGGRTEAFF. Full variable domain (missing parts from reference TRBV2 and TRBJ1-1): EPEVTQTPSHQVTQMGQEVILRCVPISNHLYFYWYRQILGQKVEFLVSFYNNEISEKSEIFDDQFSVERPDGSNFTLKIRSTKLEDSAMYFCASSAGGRTEAFFGQGTRLTVV.

The chain is built from TRBV27 and TRBJ2-7; D call uncertain. V shed 3 bases and J shed 6 bases, with 12 bases lying between them. CDR3 length equals 13 residues. Germline lookup yields CDR1 MNHEY and CDR2 SMNVEV (reference sequence). The CDR3 coding sequence is TGTGCCAGCAGTTTGGCCCGTTCCCTCGAGCAGTACTTC. Residues: CASSLARSLEQYF.

The rearrangement links TRBV7-9 to TRBJ1-4; TRBD1 might be the D (6 bases). The CDR3 has 14 amino acids. Germline values: CDR1 SEHNR, CDR2 FQNEAQ (reference sequence). Deletions cut 6 bases from V and 4 bases from J, with 12 bases between. This chain's CDR3 is CASSPTGSNEKLFF. In DNA, the CDR3 is TGTGCCAGCAGTCCGACAGGTAGTAATGAAAAACTGTTTTTT. Variable domain in full (rest from reference TRBV7-9 and TRBJ1-4): DTGVSQNPRHKITKRGQNVTFRCDPISEHNRLYWYRQTLGQGPEFLTYFQNEAQLEKSRLLSDRFSAERPKGSFSTLEIQRTEQGDSAMYLCASSPTGSNEKLFFGSGTQLSVL.

The V and J genes are TRBV6-9 and TRBJ1-4, with 9 bases identical to TRBD1. The V gene's germline CDR1 is MNHGY and CDR2 SVAAGI. The CDR3 contains 15 residues. V shed 6 bases and J 6 bases; nucleotides not matched to a gene: 8. This CDR3 reads CASRTIDRGDEKLFF. The CDR3 coding sequence is TGTGCCAGCAGAACGATTGACAGGGGGGATGAAAAACTGTTTTTT.

The J gene is TRBJ1-6, the V gene TRBV11-3; no reliable D call. CDR3 length: 17 residues. CDR1 and CDR2 (germline): SGHNT, YENEEA. V lost 1 base and J lost 13, with 23 bases in between. The CDR3: CASSLGVTHANPFPLHF. In DNA form, the CDR3 reads TGTGCCAGCAGCTTAGGGGTGACACACGCAAACCCCTTCCCCCTCCACTTT.

The gene calls are TRBV24-1 and TRBJ2-5; the match to TRBD2 covers 8 bases. CDR3 length equals 15 residues. CDR1 and CDR2 (germline): KGHDR, SFDVKD. Trimming removed 2 bases from V and 5 bases from J; junction bases left unmatched: 6. As DNA, the CDR3 is TGTGCCACCAGTGATTCCAGTGGACTAGCCGAGACCCAGTACTTC. It specifies CATSDSSGLAETQYF.

This chain links TRBV5-6 with TRBJ2-1; TRBD1 agrees at 8 bases. CDR1 is SGHDT, CDR2 YYEEEE, per germline. J lost 8 bases, V lost 4 bases, and 8 bases had no gene match. This CDR3 is built from 14 residues. The CDR3 region has the DNA TGTGCCAGCAGCGGGGACAGGTGGGACGATGAGCAGTTCTTC. Translating gives CASSGDRWDDEQFF.